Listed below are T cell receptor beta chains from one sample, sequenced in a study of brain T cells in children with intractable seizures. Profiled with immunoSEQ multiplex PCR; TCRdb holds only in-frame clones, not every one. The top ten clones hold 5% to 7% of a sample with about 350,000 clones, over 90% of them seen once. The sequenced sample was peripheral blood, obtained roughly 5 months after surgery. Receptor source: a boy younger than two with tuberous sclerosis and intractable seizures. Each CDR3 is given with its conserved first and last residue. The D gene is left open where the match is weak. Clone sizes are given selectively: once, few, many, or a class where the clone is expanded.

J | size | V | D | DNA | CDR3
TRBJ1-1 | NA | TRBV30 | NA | TGTGCCTGGAGTATGGGCCGGGCTGAAGCTTTCTTT | CAWSMGRAEAFF
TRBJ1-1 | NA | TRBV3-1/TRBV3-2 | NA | TGTGCCAGCAGCCAAGAGTCTATGAACACTGAAGCTTTCTTT | CASSQESMNTEAFF
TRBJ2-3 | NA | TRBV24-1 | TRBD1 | TGTGCCACCAGTGAAGTAGGGGGCGCAGATACGCAGTATTTT | CATSEVGGADTQYF
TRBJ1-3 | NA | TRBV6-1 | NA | TGTGCCAGCAGTGAACTTCCCGCCCCAAGAAGTTCCACCATATATTTT | CASSELPAPRSSTIYF
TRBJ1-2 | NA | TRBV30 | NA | TGTGCCTGGAGTGATGGGGGGCAGTACTACACCTTC | CAWSDGGQYYTF
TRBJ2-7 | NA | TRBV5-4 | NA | TGTGCCAGCAGCTTGGACTCGCGCTCCTACGAGCAGTACTTC | CASSLDSRSYEQYF
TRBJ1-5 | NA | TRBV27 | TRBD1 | TGTGCCAGCAGTGGCCGACAGGGGAATCAGCCCCAGCATTTT | CASSGRQGNQPQHF
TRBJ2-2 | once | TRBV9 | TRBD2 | TGTGCCAGCAGCGTAGTAGCGGGGGGAAACACCGGGGAGCTGTTTTTT | CASSVVAGGNTGELFF
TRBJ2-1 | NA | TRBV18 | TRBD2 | TGTGCCAGCTCACCACAGGGACTAGCGGGAGACAATGAGCAGTTCTTC | CASSPQGLAGDNEQFF
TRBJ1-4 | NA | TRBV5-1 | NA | TGCGCCAGCAGCTCGGCAGGCGGGAATGAAAAACTGTTTTTT | CASSSAGGNEKLFF
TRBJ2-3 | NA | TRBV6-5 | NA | TGTGCCAGCAATAGCCGGACAGATACGCAGTATTTT | CASNSRTDTQYF
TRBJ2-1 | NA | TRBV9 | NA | TGTGCCAGCAGCGTAGACCCGAACTACAATGAGCAGTTCTTC | CASSVDPNYNEQFF
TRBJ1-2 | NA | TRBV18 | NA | TGTGCCAGCTCACCAGCCTATCCAGAGAACTATGGCTACACCTTC | CASSPAYPENYGYTF
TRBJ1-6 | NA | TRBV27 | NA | TGTGCCAGCAGTCGACCGGGGGGGGATTCACCCCTCCACTTT | CASSRPGGDSPLHF
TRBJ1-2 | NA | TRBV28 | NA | TGTGCCAGCCGTTCCCCCCGTGGGGCTAATGGCTACACCTTC | CASRSPRGANGYTF
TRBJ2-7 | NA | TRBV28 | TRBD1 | TGTGCCAGCAGTTTATGGAGACAGGGCCTCTACGAGCAGTACTTC | CASSLWRQGLYEQYF
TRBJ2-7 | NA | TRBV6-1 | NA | TGTGCCAGCAGTGAGGCAGGCTACGAGCAGTACTTC | CASSEAGYEQYF
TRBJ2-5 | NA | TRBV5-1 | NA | TGCGCCAGCAGCTTGTCTCCAAGGGAAGAGACCCAGTACTTC | CASSLSPREETQYF
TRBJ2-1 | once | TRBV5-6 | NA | TGTGCCAGCAGCTTGGTGAGCTCCTACAATGAGCAGTTCTTC | CASSLVSSYNEQFF
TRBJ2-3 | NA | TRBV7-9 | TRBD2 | TGTGCCAGCAGCCTAGGTGCTAGCGGGAGTTATATGGATACGCAGTATTTT | CASSLGASGSYMDTQYF
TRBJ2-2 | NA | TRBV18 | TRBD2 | TGTGCCAGCTCACCACCATGGACTAGCGGGGGGGCCCGCACCGGGGAGCTGTTTTTT | CASSPPWTSGGARTGELFF
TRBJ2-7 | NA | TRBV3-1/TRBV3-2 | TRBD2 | TGTGCCAGCAGCCCCGGGACTAGGGGATCCTACGAGCAGTACTTC | CASSPGTRGSYEQYF
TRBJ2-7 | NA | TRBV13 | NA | TGTGCCAGCAGCCCGAGGCGAGAATCCTACGAGCAGTACTTC | CASSPRRESYEQYF
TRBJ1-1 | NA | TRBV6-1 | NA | TGTGCCAGCAGTGCGGACACACCCTGGGGGGGCACTGAAGCTTTCTTT | CASSADTPWGGTEAFF
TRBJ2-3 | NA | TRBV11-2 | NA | TGTGCCAGCAGCTTGATAAGGGACGGGGAAAGCACAGATACGCAGTATTTT | CASSLIRDGESTDTQYF
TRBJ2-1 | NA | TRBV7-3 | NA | TGTGCCAGCAGCTTATATAAGATGGGGTTGCGGAACAATGAGCAGTTCTTC | CASSLYKMGLRNNEQFF
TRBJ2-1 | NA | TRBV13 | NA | TGTGCCAGCAGCTTAGGGGGAGTGGGTGAGCAGTTCTTC | CASSLGGVGEQFF